This TCR beta chain appears in the sequencing data of a study of blood T cells in healthy people across ages. Study-wide results and limits: Underestimates were what the diversity estimates from one million T cells were considered to be.

The ends lost 5 bases at V and 3 bases at J; junction bases unmatched: 6. Germline V gene lookup returns CDR1 DFQATT and CDR2 SNEGSKA (reference sequence). The CDR3 length is 13 residues. Using a J-beta primer mix together with a sample-barcoded 5' primer, a second PCR was run for about 6 to 12 cycles. TCRdb processed the 5' RACE reads anew with MiXCR; each CDR3 protein has one entry. The sample carries about 640,000 distinct CDR3 sequences, about 53% recorded once. With respect to this clonotype: What it binds is not known.

The gene calls are TRBV20-1 and TRBJ2-7; the match to TRBD2 covers 8 bases. Source material: blood. This receptor was obtained from a man aged 60 to 69 in good health. The CDR3 DNA reads TGCAGTGCTGAGCGGGGGCCTCTCTACGAGCAGTACTTC. Protein: CSAERGPLYEQYF.